Below, 20 T cell receptor beta chains from the same sample are listed, as sequenced in a study of a mutant IDH1 vaccine in newly diagnosed glioma. The time point denotes: week 23, last vaccination. Doses comprised 300 ug of mutant IDH1 20-mer peptide each, plus topical imiquimod. Their target antigens are unknown. Sequencing used immunoSEQ multiplex PCR; TCRdb keeps in-frame clones, though not all of them. The table includes over 35,000 clones, approximately 84% detected once. The input for sequencing was PBMCs, taken from a glioma patient whose treatment included an IDH1 peptide vaccine. The origin of the receptors is a woman between 18 and 29 years old with glioma. Some clones in this sample may be carry-over from other donors' samples.

This chain uses TRBV12-5 with TRBJ1-2; D is uncertain. The CDR3 has 14 residues. V was clipped by 2 bases and J by 5 bases, with 12 bases between them. Germline V gene data show CDR1 as LGHNT and CDR2 as FRNRAP. DNA for the CDR3: TGTGCTAGTGGTTTGCGGGATACCCAGTATGGCTACACCTTC. The encoded protein is CASGLRDTQYGYTF.

V usage is TRBV28 and J usage is TRBJ2-5, with 10 nucleotides matching TRBD2. CDR3 size: 16 residues. CDR1 is MDHEN, CDR2 SYDVKM, per germline. V lost 5 bases and J lost 1; bases outside the gene matches: 7. The CDR3 DNA reads TGTGCCAGCAGTACGGGGACTAGCGAGTTCCAAGAGACCCAGTACTTC. This encodes CASSTGTSEFQETQYF.

J is TRBJ1-1 and V is TRBV6-6, with D unclear. Per the germline V gene, CDR1 is MNHNY and CDR2 is SVGAGI (reference sequence). Trimming took off 7 bases at V and 3 bases at J, with 21 bases between the two ends. The length of the CDR3 is 16 residues. CDR3 DNA: TGTGCCAGCACCGACGTGGGGTTGGTGCGGGACACTGAAGCTTTCTTT. It specifies CASTDVGLVRDTEAFF.

The rearrangement joins TRBV5-1 to TRBJ1-2; tentatively, D is TRBD1 (5 bases). Looked up from germline, CDR1 is SGHRS and CDR2 is YFSETQ. The CDR3 length is 14 residues. With 1 base removed from V and 4 bases from J, the gap between germline ends came to 11 bases. The CDR3 is CASSLSGLIYGYTF. CDR3 DNA: TGCGCCAGCAGCTTGTCGGGGCTGATCTATGGCTACACCTTC.

The rearrangement links TRBV2 to TRBJ2-4; D not certain. Germline lookup yields CDR1 SNHLY and CDR2 FYNNEI. The CDR3 has 14 residues. V lost 6 bases and J 0 bases, leaving 9 bases between the germline ends. In DNA, the CDR3 is TGTGCCAGCAGAGGGCCTCTAGCCAAAAACATTCAGTACTTC. It translates to CASRGPLAKNIQYF.

This sequence joins TRBV2 and TRBJ2-7; no firm D call. V gave up 10 bases and J gave up 2 bases, with 18 bases separating them. The CDR3 loop spans 14 amino acids. The germline V gene encodes CDR1 SNHLY and CDR2 FYNNEI. CDR3 bases: TGTGCCACAGCTGCCGTTACAGTTACCTACGAGCAGTACTTC. It is translated as CATAAVTVTYEQYF.

This sequence joins TRBV18 and TRBJ2-1; perhaps D is TRBD1 or TRBD2 (5 bases each). Germline assignment: CDR1 KGHSH and CDR2 LQKENI. The length of the CDR3 is 13 residues. V was clipped by 3 bases and J by 10 bases, with 13 bases between them. The CDR3 DNA sequence: TGTGCCAGCTCACCCGGGACGGACGGGGAGCAGTTCTTC. Amino acid sequence: CASSPGTDGEQFF.

The chain is built from TRBV7-9 and TRBJ2-7; D unresolved. This CDR3 is built from 12 residues. Trimming cost V 5 bases and J 5 bases, with 10 bases left between them. Germline loops: CDR1 SEHNR, CDR2 FQNEAQ (reference sequence). The CDR3 spells CASSPSRHEQYF. The CDR3, as DNA: TGTGCCAGCAGCCCCTCTAGACACGAGCAGTACTTC.

The J gene is TRBJ2-7, the V gene TRBV14; possibly TRBD1 for D (5 bases). From germline, CDR1 is SGHDN and CDR2 FVKESK. V was clipped by 3 bases and J by 6 bases, with 18 bases between them. The CDR3 extends over 15 amino acids. The CDR3 DNA reads as TGTGCCAGCAGCCATCTAGGGCAGGGTGGCGGCGAGCAGTACTTC. It codes for CASSHLGQGGGEQYF. Drawing the rest from reference TRBV14 and TRBJ2-7, the complete variable domain is EAGVTQFPSHSVIEKGQTVTLRCDPISGHDNLYWYRRVMGKEIKFLLHFVKESKQDESGMPNNRFLAERTGGTYSTLKVQPAELEDSGVYFCASSHLGQGGGEQYFGPGTRLTVT.

The chain uses TRBV15 and TRBJ1-2; tentative D call: TRBD1 (5 bases). The CDR3 totals 18 residues. V dropped 3 bases and J dropped 1 base, with 21 bases sitting between them. The germline V gene has CDR1 LNHNV and CDR2 YYDKDF (reference sequence). This chain's CDR3 is CATSSGGSHGGFNYGYTF. The CDR3 bases are TGTGCCACCAGCAGTGGGGGTAGTCACGGGGGGTTTAACTATGGCTACACCTTC.

This clone was seen only a few times. The V and J genes are TRBV6-5 and TRBJ1-5; D unclear. The CDR3 runs to 14 residues. Germline lookup yields CDR1 MNHEY and CDR2 SVGAGI. The germline V and J ends were trimmed by 6 bases and 3 bases, with 12 bases remaining between them. The CDR3 nucleotides read TGTGCCAGCAGGCAAGGGCAGGCCAATCAGCCCCAGCATTTT. As protein: CASRQGQANQPQHF.

This chain's CDR3 is CASSRGIGTEAFF. CDR3 DNA: TGTGCCAGCAGCCGGGGGATTGGGACTGAAGCTTTCTTT. This sequence joins TRBV6-5 and TRBJ1-1; D is perhaps TRBD1 (5 bases). The CDR3 is 13 residues long. Trimming removed 6 bases from V and 5 bases from J, with 13 bases in between. Germline CDR1 reads MNHEY; CDR2 reads SVGAGI.

With respect to this clone: This specimen includes other DNA sequences encoding the same CDR3. V usage is TRBV7-9 and J usage is TRBJ1-2, with D unresolved. CDR1 is SEHNR and CDR2 is FQNEAQ in the germline V gene (reference sequence). Trimming took 1 base from V and 2 from J, leaving 5 bases between them. The CDR3 has 13 residues. Written as DNA, the CDR3 is TGTGCCAGCAGCTTAGGTGGGAACTATGGCTACACCTTC. Translation: CASSLGGNYGYTF.

The genes are TRBV7-2 and TRBJ1-1; D possibly corresponds to TRBD1 (6 bases). This CDR3 contains 16 residues. CDR1 is SGHTA, CDR2 FQGNSA, per germline. V was clipped by 1 base and J by 5 bases, with 17 bases between them. CDR3 loop: CASSLVLVRGNTEAFF. The CDR3 DNA sequence: TGTGCCAGCAGCTTAGTATTGGTCAGGGGTAATACTGAAGCTTTCTTT.

The chain carries TRBV11-3 and TRBJ2-3; D unresolved. With 5 bases removed from V and 2 bases from J, the gap between germline ends came to 5 bases. Germline-derived CDR1 and CDR2 are SGHNT and YENEEA. This CDR3 has 12 amino acids. The CDR3 DNA reads as TGTGCCAGCAGCACGACCACAGATACGCAGTATTTT. This translates into CASSTTTDTQYF.

The chain joins TRBV18 to TRBJ1-1; D not resolved. With 4 bases removed from V and 1 base from J, the gap between germline ends came to 10 bases. The V gene's germline CDR1 is KGHSH and CDR2 LQKENI. The CDR3 has 14 amino acids. The CDR3 loop reads CASSRGGPNTEAFF. The CDR3 DNA follows: TGTGCCAGCTCACGGGGAGGACCGAACACTGAAGCTTTCTTT.

This clone was seen a single time. The chain joins TRBV18 to TRBJ2-7; 16 nucleotides align to TRBD2. V shed 3 bases, J shed 5 bases, and the junction held 10 bases outside the gene matches. The CDR3 loop spans 18 amino acids. The germline gives CDR1 KGHSH, CDR2 LQKENI. Here the CDR3 reads CASSPIPGLAGGGDEQYF. CDR3 in DNA: TGTGCCAGCTCACCGATACCGGGACTAGCGGGAGGGGGGGACGAGCAGTACTTC.

The J gene is TRBJ2-5, the V gene TRBV7-3, with 9 bases matching TRBD2. Trimming cost V 4 bases and J 4 bases; bases outside gene matches: 7. The CDR3 has 15 amino acids. CDR1 SGHTA and CDR2 FQGTGA come from the germline V gene. The CDR3 bases are TGTGCCAGCAGCTCAGGCGGCGGGAGGGGAGAGACCCAGTACTTC. This translates into CASSSGGGRGETQYF.

The chain links TRBV5-1 to TRBJ2-7; D possibly corresponds to TRBD2 (6 bases). The length of the CDR3 is 14 residues. V was clipped by 5 bases and J by 0 bases, with 12 bases between them. CDR1 is SGHRS, CDR2 YFSETQ, per germline. The CDR3 DNA reads as TGCGCCAGCAGGCGGGGCTTTAGCTCCTACGAGCAGTACTTC. It translates to CASRRGFSSYEQYF.

This clone was detected once. The chain joins TRBV25-1 to TRBJ1-3; D gene unclear. CDR3 length: 17 amino acids. Trimming cost V 3 bases and J 3 bases, with 18 bases left between them. Germline V gene lookup returns CDR1 MGHDK and CDR2 SYGVNS. The CDR3 protein is CASSDSYRAGYGNTIYF. The CDR3 region has the DNA TGTGCCAGCAGTGACTCTTATCGGGCGGGATATGGAAACACCATATATTTT.